This T cell receptor beta chain is from a study of blood T cell repertoires in COVID-19. With 0 bases clipped from V and 2 bases from J, the junction kept 3 bases outside the gene matches. Germline CDR1 SGHRS, CDR2 YFSETQ. This CDR3 has 15 amino acids. The data were produced by immunoSEQ multiplex PCR, yet TCRdb's version contains in-frame clones alone and is incomplete. The top ten clones hold more than 4.5% of a sample with 140,000 to 150,000 clones, roughly 89% of them seen once. The sample consisted of PBMCs or T cells enriched from blood (not recorded which). This sequence joins TRBV5-1 and TRBJ2-3; the match to TRBD1 covers 7 bases. This TCR derives from a woman aged 50 to 60 who had been exposed to COVID-19. The CDR3 protein is CASSLAGTATDTQYF. The CDR3 nucleotides are TGCGCCAGCAGCTTGGCCGGGACAGCCACAGATACGCAGTATTTT.